A single sample is the source of the 29 T cell receptor beta chains below, sequenced in a study of blood T cells in healthy people across ages. Primed by a sample-barcoded 5' primer and a J-beta primer mix, a second PCR proceeded for about 6 to 12 cycles. One entry per CDR3 protein results from TCRdb running MiXCR on the 5' RACE reads. In the table there are around 780,000 distinct CDR3 sequences, roughly 25% of which are singletons. These data are also associated with another study on T cells of mothers and their children.

The sample comprised blood. These receptors came from a boy aged 5-17 years in good health.

In nucleotides, the CDR3 is TGTGCCAGCAGCCCAATAGCGGGGGCCGCAACCGGGGAGCTGTTTTTT. This gives the protein CASSPIAGAATGELFF. The chain employs TRBV7-6 and TRBJ2-2; 9 nucleotides align to TRBD2. The V gene's germline CDR1 is SGHVS and CDR2 FNYEAQ. After removal of 5 bases from V and 5 bases from J, the junction contained 9 bases not matched to a gene. This CDR3 is 16 amino acids long.

This chain connects TRBV29-1 to TRBJ1-2; D possibly corresponds to TRBD1 (5 bases). V gave up 3 bases and J gave up 0 bases, with 8 bases separating them. Germline V gene data show CDR1 as SQVTM and CDR2 as ANQGSEA. The CDR3 extends over 13 amino acids. CDR3 nucleotides: TGCAGCGTTGAGACAGTCCCTAACTATGGCTACACCTTC. Translated, it gives CSVETVPNYGYTF. Full variable domain (remainder filled in from reference TRBV29-1 and TRBJ1-2): SAVISQKPSRDICQRGTSLTIQCQVDSQVTMMFWYRQQPGQSLTLIATANQGSEATYESGFVIDKFPISRPNLTFSTLTVSNMSPEDSSIYLCSVETVPNYGYTFGSGTRLTVV.

The chain couples TRBV2 to TRBJ2-4; 13 bases line up with TRBD2. Trimming at V came to 6 bases and at J to 6 bases, leaving 2 bases not matched to a gene. This CDR3 has 14 residues. Germline values: CDR1 SNHLY, CDR2 FYNNEI. In DNA form, the CDR3 reads TGTGCCAGCAGAACTAGCGGGGGGGTAAACATTCAGTACTTC. Residues: CASRTSGGVNIQYF.

The chain combines TRBV2 with TRBJ1-6; possible D gene TRBD1, 5 bases. Between the trimmed V and J ends, which lost 4 bases and 0 bases, there was a span of 13 bases. The length of the CDR3 is 17 residues. Per the germline V gene, CDR1 is SNHLY and CDR2 is FYNNEI. CDR3: CASSGEGPSSYNSPLHF. The CDR3 nucleotides are TGTGCCAGCAGTGGAGAGGGGCCCAGCTCCTATAATTCACCCCTCCACTTT.

The CDR3 spells CASSLGRAANYGYTF. Written as DNA, the CDR3 is TGTGCCAGCAGCTTAGGCCGGGCAGCTAACTATGGCTACACCTTC. This sequence joins TRBV13 and TRBJ1-2; D not resolved. Germline V gene sequence: CDR1 PRHDT, CDR2 FYEKMQ (reference sequence). The ends were cut back, 0 bases at V and 0 bases at J, with 8 bases in the middle. This CDR3 has 15 amino acids.

The sample holds a few counts of this clonotype. The junction departs from the called germline gene at one end, perhaps through a read error. The chain carries TRBV11-2 and TRBJ2-1; D remains unclear. Germline V gene data show CDR1 as SGHAT and CDR2 as FQNNGV. This CDR3 comprises 14 residues. CDR3 region: CVSNPVGTYNEQFF. For the CDR3, the DNA is TGTGTCAGCAACCCCGTAGGGACCTACAATGAGCAGTTCTTC.

This chain joins TRBV27 and TRBJ2-5; D gene unclear. The CDR3 extends over 16 amino acids. The V end was cut by 2 bases, the J end by 5 bases, with 18 bases between. Germline V gives CDR1 MNHEY, CDR2 SMNVEV (reference sequence). The DNA for the CDR3 is TGTGCCAGCAGTTTACATACGGCTAGGATGGGGGAGACCCAGTACTTC. Its protein product is CASSLHTARMGETQYF.

This clonotype has more than one count but fewer than ten. The rearrangement links TRBV5-6 to TRBJ2-6; D is perhaps TRBD1 or TRBD2 (5 bases each). Germline values: CDR1 SGHDT, CDR2 YYEEEE. The CDR3 sequence is 15 residues long. V was shortened by 3 bases and J by 2 bases, with 9 bases between the two germline ends. The CDR3 DNA reads as TGTGCCAGCAGCTGGGGGTTCCCTGGGGCCAACGTCCTGACTTTC. Protein product: CASSWGFPGANVLTF.

This clonotype was seen more than once but under ten times. J is TRBJ1-6 and V is TRBV14; possible D gene TRBD1, 5 bases. V lost 3 bases, J lost 10 bases, and 16 bases lay in between. Germline V gene sequence: CDR1 SGHDN, CDR2 FVKESK. This CDR3 has 15 residues. CDR3 nucleotides: TGTGCCAGCAGCCACGGTGGCAGGGTTATCTCACCCCTCCACTTT. Residues: CASSHGGRVISPLHF.

The chain combines TRBV13 with TRBJ1-4; D is possibly TRBD1 (6 bases). This CDR3 is 15 amino acids long. Germline V gene data show CDR1 as PRHDT and CDR2 as FYEKMQ (reference sequence). With 7 bases removed from V and 7 bases from J, the gap between germline ends came to 19 bases. CDR3 sequence reads: CASTTKGDFFEKLFF. DNA of the CDR3: TGTGCCAGCACCACGAAGGGGGACTTCTTTGAAAAACTGTTTTTT.

The CDR3 bases are TGTGCCAGCAGTGACACCTGTGGCTACACCTTC. Amino acid sequence: CASSDTCGYTF. The gene calls are TRBV2 and TRBJ1-2; no clear D gene. V was shortened by 3 bases and J by 7 bases, with 6 bases between the two germline ends. The CDR3 contains 11 residues. Germline CDR1 and CDR2: SNHLY and FYNNEI.

In its sample, this clonotype was seen a few times. The chain employs TRBV20-1 and TRBJ2-4; 8 nucleotides agree with TRBD2. The CDR3 totals 15 residues. Germline V gene data show CDR1 as DFQATT and CDR2 as SNEGSKA (reference sequence). With V trimmed by 6 bases and J by 0 bases, 7 bases remained unmatched. The CDR3 sequence is CSAESGGTAKNIQYF. CDR3 sequence (DNA): TGCAGTGCAGAATCGGGGGGGACAGCCAAAAACATTCAGTACTTC.

The chain couples TRBV5-1 to TRBJ2-7, with D perhaps matching TRBD2 (6 bases). From germline, CDR1 is SGHRS and CDR2 YFSETQ. V was clipped by 6 bases and J by 1 base, with 14 bases between them. CDR3 length equals 14 residues. The CDR3 region is CASKDRDSSYEQYF. The CDR3 nucleotides are TGCGCCAGCAAAGACCGGGACTCTTCCTACGAGCAGTACTTC. Full variable domain (rest looked up from reference TRBV5-1 and TRBJ2-7): KAGVTQTPRYLIKTRGQQVTLSCSPISGHRSVSWYQQTPGQGLQFLFEYFSETQRNKGNFPGRFSGRQFSNSRSEMNVSTLELGDSALYLCASKDRDSSYEQYFGPGTRLTVT.

This chain links TRBV12-3 or TRBV12-4 with TRBJ2-2; either TRBD1 or TRBD2 may supply D (5 bases each). The V end was cut by 5 bases, the J end by 6 bases, with 19 bases between. The CDR3 sequence is 16 residues long. In DNA, the CDR3 is TGTGCCAGCAGTCGGGAAATCGTAGGGGTGGCCGGGGAGCTGTTTTTT. Amino acid sequence: CASSREIVGVAGELFF.

The chain recombines TRBV6-5 with TRBJ2-5; 8 nucleotides line up with TRBD1. The J call is uncertain, as TRBJ2-7 better fits the DNA end. CDR3 length equals 14 residues. CDR1 and CDR2 (germline): MNHEY, SVGAGI. CDR3 protein: CASSRDRRVHEQYF. The CDR3 DNA reads as TGTGCCAGCAGTCGGGACAGGAGGGTCCACGAGCAGTACTTC.

This clonotype has only one observation. This chain joins TRBV29-1 and TRBJ2-1, with D perhaps given as TRBD1 or TRBD2 (5 bases each). Trimming pared 4 bases from V and 2 bases from J, leaving 12 bases between. Germline CDR1 reads SQVTM; CDR2 reads ANQGSEA. The CDR3 runs to 14 residues. CDR3 sequence (DNA): TGCAGCGTTGTTGGGGCGGGCACCTACAATGAGCAGTTCTTC. Protein sequence: CSVVGAGTYNEQFF.

This clonotype has more than one count but fewer than ten. CDR3 in amino acids: CASSQVGSGGHNEQFF. CDR3 coding DNA: TGCGCCAGCAGCCAAGTAGGTAGCGGGGGTCACAATGAGCAGTTCTTC. This chain connects TRBV4-1 to TRBJ2-1; 9 positions match TRBD2. V lost 1 base and J lost 5; bases outside the gene matches: 6. The CDR3 has 16 residues. Germline-derived CDR1 and CDR2 are MGHRA and YSYEKL.

This clonotype has just a few counts. This sequence joins TRBV5-1 and TRBJ2-5; possible D gene TRBD1, 5 bases. The end of the DNA fits TRBJ2-7 better, so the J call may be wrong. The CDR3 extends over 14 amino acids. Germline V gene data show CDR1 as SGHRS and CDR2 as YFSETQ. The CDR3 region has the DNA TGCGCCAGCAGCGATGACAGTACCTCCTACGAGCAGTACTTC. As protein: CASSDDSTSYEQYF.

This clonotype appeared once. This chain joins TRBV28 and TRBJ2-5; 10 bases are a match to TRBD1. The J call could be wrong; TRBJ2-7 is a better fit for the DNA end. The CDR3 is 16 residues long. Germline V CDR1 and CDR2: MDHEN, SYDVKM. The CDR3 DNA reads TGTGCCAGCAGCAATACCGGGACAGGGGTTAGATACGAGCAGTACTTC. Translated, it gives CASSNTGTGVRYEQYF.

CDR3 coding DNA: TGTGCCAGCAGTTTAGGGGATGCCCAAGAGACCCAGTACTTC. This encodes CASSLGDAQETQYF. The genes are TRBV28 and TRBJ2-5, with unresolved D. Germline values: CDR1 MDHEN, CDR2 SYDVKM. Trimming removed 2 bases at V and 1 base at J, with 8 bases between. CDR3 size: 14 residues.

This rearrangement joins TRBV7-3 to TRBJ1-1, with TRBD1 identical over 9 bases. This CDR3 comprises 16 residues. Germline trimming cut 5 bases from V and 3 bases from J; bases unmatched to any gene: 10. Germline CDR1 and CDR2: SGHTA and FQGTGA. CDR3 in amino acids: CASSPGQGQGDTEAFF. CDR3 coding DNA: TGTGCCAGCAGCCCCGGACAGGGGCAGGGGGACACTGAAGCTTTCTTT. The variable domain in full, with the rest retrieved from reference TRBV7-3 and TRBJ1-1, is GAGVSQTPSNKVTEKGKYVELRCDPISGHTALYWYRQSLGQGPEFLIYFQGTGAADDSGLPNDRFFAVRPEGSVSTLKIQRTERGDSAVYLCASSPGQGQGDTEAFFGQGTRLTVV.

This clonotype has only a few counts. CDR3 coding DNA: TGTGCCTGGAGTGCCCGACTGCTAGCGACAGATACGCAGTATTTT. Protein product: CAWSARLLATDTQYF. The chain uses TRBV30 and TRBJ2-3; tentatively, D is TRBD2 (6 bases). V lost 1 base, J lost 3 bases, and 14 bases lay in between. CDR3 length equals 15 residues. The germline V gene encodes CDR1 GTSNPN and CDR2 SVGIG (reference sequence).

This clonotype was counted only a few times. J is TRBJ2-3 and V is TRBV30; D tentatively fits TRBD1 or TRBD2 (5 bases each). V lost 3 bases, J lost 2 bases, and 12 bases lay in between. The germline gives CDR1 GTSNPN, CDR2 SVGIG (reference sequence). The CDR3 consists of 14 residues. This CDR3 is CAWRRGVHTDTQYF. CDR3 sequence (DNA): TGTGCCTGGAGAAGGGGAGTCCACACAGATACGCAGTATTTT.

The rearrangement uses TRBV24-1 and TRBJ2-6, with D hard to call. Germline CDR1 reads KGHDR; CDR2 reads SFDVKD. The germline V and J ends were trimmed by 3 bases and 0 bases, with 8 bases remaining between them. The CDR3 spans 16 residues. Here the CDR3 reads CATSDPPSSGANVLTF. In nucleotides, the CDR3 is TGTGCCACCAGTGATCCCCCATCCTCTGGGGCCAACGTCCTGACTTTC.

The V call is TRBV3-1, the J call TRBJ2-5; D may be TRBD2 (6 bases). The CDR3 totals 15 residues. CDR1 is LGHDT and CDR2 is YNNKEL in the germline V gene (reference sequence). Trimming took off 3 bases at V and 5 bases at J, with 16 bases between the two ends. The CDR3 spells CASSQGLLLGETQYF. CDR3 in DNA: TGTGCCAGCAGCCAGGGACTCCTCTTAGGGGAGACCCAGTACTTC.

This clonotype occurred a few times. The gene calls are TRBV5-1 and TRBJ1-2; 9 positions match TRBD1. The CDR3 consists of 16 residues. Germline assignment: CDR1 SGHRS and CDR2 YFSETQ. J gave up 3 bases and V 0 bases, and 6 bases lay outside the gene matches. The CDR3 coding sequence is TGCGCCAGCAGCTTGGCCAACAGGGGGCCCGACTATGGCTACACCTTC. This codes for CASSLANRGPDYGYTF.

The chain is built from TRBV7-9 and TRBJ1-2; TRBD1 is a possible D gene (6 bases). From germline, CDR1 is SEHNR and CDR2 FQNEAQ (reference sequence). CDR3 length: 15 residues. V was shortened by 5 bases and J by 3 bases, with 16 bases between the two germline ends. CDR3 DNA: TGTGCCAGCAGCCCCTGGACAAACAGGGACTATGGCTACACCTTC. It specifies CASSPWTNRDYGYTF.

The chain combines TRBV2 with TRBJ1-2; a weak D match, TRBD1 (5 bases). Germline lookup yields CDR1 SNHLY and CDR2 FYNNEI. Trimming left V 6 bases short and J 2 bases short, with 13 bases between. The CDR3 extends over 14 amino acids. The DNA of the CDR3 is TGTGCCAGCAGACTCGCAGGGCTGAACTATGGCTACACCTTC. Protein product: CASRLAGLNYGYTF.

The sample holds a few counts of this clonotype. The rearrangement links TRBV6-1 to TRBJ1-4, with a possible D match to TRBD1 (5 bases). V lost 8 bases and J lost 7, with 17 bases in between. From germline, CDR1 is MNHNS and CDR2 SASEGT. The CDR3 length is 14 residues. CDR3 sequence reads: CASAEGFRSEKLFF. CDR3 DNA sequence: TGTGCCAGCGCCGAGGGGTTCCGCAGTGAAAAACTGTTTTTT.